The rows below give T cell receptor beta chains drawn from one sample of a study of patients and donors after allogeneic stem cell transplantation. TCRdb itself ran the RT-PCR reads through MiXCR, one entry per CDR3 protein. This sample has about a million distinct CDR3 sequences, with about 20% found just once. The sequenced sample was blood, either unsorted or a sorted T cell fraction (not recorded which). Receptor source: a human donor who was either an allogeneic HSCT recipient or a stem cell or donor lymphocyte infusion donor (not recorded which). It is not recorded whose cells these are; they may come from a transplant donor. Each CDR3 is given with its conserved first and last residue. A D gene is named only where the DNA matches it firmly. Some rows have no size entry. The others give once, few or many, or a class for an expanded clone.

clone_size: few
v_call: TRBV11-2
d_call: TRBD1
j_call: TRBJ2-5
cdr3_nt: TGTGCCAGCAGCTTATCTTACAGGGGCCAAGAGACCCAGTACTTC
cdr3_aa: CASSLSYRGQETQYF

clone_size: few
v_call: TRBV6-2/TRBV6-3
d_call: TRBD1
j_call: TRBJ2-5
cdr3_nt: TGTGCCAGCACCCCGGACAGGGTCGGGGAGACCCAGTACTTC
cdr3_aa: CASTPDRVGETQYF

clone_size: -
v_call: TRBV7-2
d_call: -
j_call: TRBJ1-5
cdr3_nt: TGTGCCAGCAGCTTAGGATTGAACAATCAGCCCCAGCATTTT
cdr3_aa: CASSLGLNNQPQHF

clone_size: few
v_call: TRBV12-3/TRBV12-4
d_call: -
j_call: TRBJ1-1
cdr3_nt: TGTGCCAGCAGTTTAGCGGGTACCGAGGTGGGAGCTTTCTTT
cdr3_aa: CASSLAGTEVGAFF

clone_size: -
v_call: TRBV5-5
d_call: TRBD1
j_call: TRBJ1-1
cdr3_nt: TGTGCCAGCAGCGGACAGGTGACTGAAGCTTTCTTT
cdr3_aa: CASSGQVTEAFF

clone_size: few
v_call: TRBV20-1
d_call: -
j_call: TRBJ1-5
cdr3_nt: TGCAGTGCCACCTCTGGGGGGGATCAGCCCCAGCATTTT
cdr3_aa: CSATSGGDQPQHF

clone_size: few
v_call: TRBV2
d_call: -
j_call: TRBJ2-7
cdr3_nt: TGTGCCAGTACTCGTAGCGGTACATACTACGAGCAGTACTTC
cdr3_aa: CASTRSGTYYEQYF

clone_size: -
v_call: TRBV6-5
d_call: -
j_call: TRBJ1-5
cdr3_nt: TGTGCCAGCAGTTACTCAGCCCCCCGGGAGGGCAATCAGCCCCAGCATTTT
cdr3_aa: CASSYSAPREGNQPQHF

clone_size: few
v_call: TRBV27
d_call: -
j_call: TRBJ1-6
cdr3_nt: TGTGCCAGCAGTTTCGACAGGCGCTATAATTCACCCCTCCACTTT
cdr3_aa: CASSFDRRYNSPLHF

clone_size: few
v_call: TRBV2
d_call: -
j_call: TRBJ1-5
cdr3_nt: TGTGCCAGCATACTCCAGGACGGGAATCAGCCCCAGCATTTT
cdr3_aa: CASILQDGNQPQHF

clone_size: -
v_call: TRBV9
d_call: TRBD1
j_call: TRBJ1-1
cdr3_nt: TGTGCCAGCAGCGCACAGACAGGGTTTAACACTGAAGCTTTCTTT
cdr3_aa: CASSAQTGFNTEAFF

clone_size: -
v_call: TRBV10-3
d_call: -
j_call: TRBJ2-2
cdr3_nt: TGTGCCATCAGCTCTGACCCTCTAAACACCGGGGAGCTGTTTTTT
cdr3_aa: CAISSDPLNTGELFF

clone_size: few
v_call: TRBV28
d_call: -
j_call: TRBJ1-5
cdr3_nt: TGTGCCAGCAGCCCCTCTCGGGGTAAAGGCAATCAGCCCCAGCATTTT
cdr3_aa: CASSPSRGKGNQPQHF

clone_size: few
v_call: TRBV12-3/TRBV12-4
d_call: -
j_call: TRBJ1-3
cdr3_nt: TGTGCCAGCAGTTTAGAGCCGGGCCCCTCTGGAAACACCATATATTTT
cdr3_aa: CASSLEPGPSGNTIYF

clone_size: -
v_call: TRBV6-5
d_call: -
j_call: TRBJ1-1
cdr3_nt: TGTGCCAGCAGTTACTCAAGGGGTAGCACTGAAGCTTTCTTT
cdr3_aa: CASSYSRGSTEAFF

clone_size: -
v_call: TRBV6-2/TRBV6-3
d_call: -
j_call: TRBJ1-5
cdr3_nt: TGTGCCAGCACCGACCCTCGGCAGGCGGGGCGCAATCAGCCCCAGCATTTT
cdr3_aa: CASTDPRQAGRNQPQHF

clone_size: few
v_call: TRBV29-1
d_call: TRBD2
j_call: TRBJ2-1
cdr3_nt: TGCAGCGTCGCGGGACTAGTCGGCAATGAGCAGTTCTTC
cdr3_aa: CSVAGLVGNEQFF

clone_size: few
v_call: TRBV27
d_call: TRBD1
j_call: TRBJ1-1
cdr3_nt: TGTGCCAGCAGTTTATCCCCGGGACAGGGCTTTAATGAAGCTTTCTTT
cdr3_aa: CASSLSPGQGFNEAFF

clone_size: -
v_call: TRBV20-1
d_call: -
j_call: TRBJ1-1
cdr3_nt: TGCAGTGCTAGAGCTTGGACAGACACTGAAGCTTTCTTT
cdr3_aa: CSARAWTDTEAFF

clone_size: few
v_call: TRBV7-2
d_call: -
j_call: TRBJ1-1
cdr3_nt: TGTGCCAGCAGCTTAGAAGGACTGGGGAAGCAGGGGGCTTTCTTT
cdr3_aa: CASSLEGLGKQGAFF

clone_size: many
v_call: TRBV5-1
d_call: TRBD2
j_call: TRBJ2-1
cdr3_nt: TGCGCCAGCGAGACTAGCGGGAGCGGGAATGAGCAGTTCTTC
cdr3_aa: CASETSGSGNEQFF

clone_size: few
v_call: TRBV7-6
d_call: TRBD2
j_call: TRBJ2-3
cdr3_nt: TGTGCCAGCACTGGACTAGCGGGCACAGATACGCAGTATTTT
cdr3_aa: CASTGLAGTDTQYF

clone_size: few
v_call: TRBV19
d_call: TRBD2
j_call: TRBJ2-5
cdr3_nt: TGTGCCAGTAGATCTAGCGGGTTTTCGTCAGAGACCCAGTACTTC
cdr3_aa: CASRSSGFSSETQYF

clone_size: -
v_call: TRBV10-3
d_call: -
j_call: TRBJ1-5
cdr3_nt: TGTGCCATCAGCGTACAGGGAACAAATCAGCCCCAGCATTTT
cdr3_aa: CAISVQGTNQPQHF

clone_size: -
v_call: TRBV9
d_call: -
j_call: TRBJ2-1
cdr3_nt: TGTGCCAGCAGCGTAGGCCGAGCGGGCCTCTCATGGGAGCAGTTCTTC
cdr3_aa: CASSVGRAGLSWEQFF

clone_size: -
v_call: TRBV5-1
d_call: TRBD1
j_call: TRBJ2-5
cdr3_nt: TGCGCCAGCAAAACCGGGACAGGGGGCCAGCGGAGAGAGACCCAGTACTTC
cdr3_aa: CASKTGTGGQRRETQYF

clone_size: -
v_call: TRBV12-3/TRBV12-4
d_call: -
j_call: TRBJ2-2
cdr3_nt: TGTGCCAGCATTAACAGATTATCCATGAACACCGGGGAGCTGTTTTTT
cdr3_aa: CASINRLSMNTGELFF

clone_size: -
v_call: TRBV12-3/TRBV12-4
d_call: TRBD2
j_call: TRBJ2-1
cdr3_nt: TGTGCCAGCGGGGGGACTAGCGGGACTATCTCCTACAATGAGCAGTTCTTC
cdr3_aa: CASGGTSGTISYNEQFF

clone_size: few
v_call: TRBV24-1
d_call: TRBD1
j_call: TRBJ2-5
cdr3_nt: TGTGCCACCAGTGATCCCGGGACAGGCCAAGAGACCCAGTACTTC
cdr3_aa: CATSDPGTGQETQYF

clone_size: few
v_call: TRBV6-1
d_call: -
j_call: TRBJ1-1
cdr3_nt: TGTGCCGGGCGGCGAAACACTGAAGCTTTCTTT
cdr3_aa: CAGRRNTEAFF

clone_size: -
v_call: TRBV10-3
d_call: -
j_call: TRBJ2-2
cdr3_nt: TGTGCCATCAGCCTACACCTTGTCACGAACACCGGGGAGCTGTTTTTT
cdr3_aa: CAISLHLVTNTGELFF

clone_size: -
v_call: TRBV10-3
d_call: -
j_call: TRBJ1-2
cdr3_nt: TGTGCCATCAGTCGCAACGGTGGGATCGCTGGCTACACCTTC
cdr3_aa: CAISRNGGIAGYTF

clone_size: few
v_call: TRBV20-1
d_call: -
j_call: TRBJ2-3
cdr3_nt: TGCAGTGCTACTGACCGAGGGAGGACAGATACGCAGTATTTT
cdr3_aa: CSATDRGRTDTQYF

clone_size: -
v_call: TRBV7-9
d_call: TRBD2
j_call: TRBJ2-3
cdr3_nt: TGTGCCAGCAGCCCTACTAGCGGGAGGAGGGATACGCAGTATTTT
cdr3_aa: CASSPTSGRRDTQYF

clone_size: -
v_call: TRBV20-1
d_call: TRBD2
j_call: TRBJ2-4
cdr3_nt: TGCAGTGCTACGAAGCGGGAGGGGCGGAACATTCAGTACTTC
cdr3_aa: CSATKREGRNIQYF

clone_size: -
v_call: TRBV4-1
d_call: -
j_call: TRBJ1-5
cdr3_nt: TGCGCCAGCAGCCTAACGCCGGGATGGAAAAATCAGCCCCAGCATTTT
cdr3_aa: CASSLTPGWKNQPQHF

clone_size: -
v_call: TRBV6-5
d_call: -
j_call: TRBJ1-1
cdr3_nt: TGTGCCAGCAGTTATAGGGCCCTGGGCGGAACTGAAGCTTTCTTT
cdr3_aa: CASSYRALGGTEAFF